These 27 T cell receptor beta chains were sequenced from one sample in a study of OX40 agonist ivuxolimab in advanced cancers. Assay used: immunoSEQ multiplex PCR; TCRdb lists only in-frame clones, some missing. The sample contains tens of thousands of clones, 91% of which appear only once. The input for sequencing was CD4+ or CD8+ T cells sorted from blood, taken in a trial of the OX40 agonist ivuxolimab. The receptors shown here come from an adult with an advanced solid tumor such as melanoma, head and neck, liver or kidney cancer.

The chain is built from TRBV28 and TRBJ1-1, with D possibly matching TRBD1 (5 bases). Germline V gene sequence: CDR1 MDHEN, CDR2 SYDVKM. V lost 6 bases and J lost 3, with 14 bases in between. This CDR3 spans 14 amino acids. Written as DNA, the CDR3 is TGTGCCAGCAGGATCGGGGGGTTGTACACTGAAGCTTTCTTT. Translated: CASRIGGLYTEAFF.

The chain carries TRBV18 and TRBJ1-2, with a tentative D call TRBD1 (5 bases). Germline values: CDR1 KGHSH, CDR2 LQKENI. This CDR3 is built from 15 residues. The ends were cut back, 2 bases at V and 0 bases at J, with 10 bases in the middle. The CDR3 coding sequence is TGTGCCAGCTCACCAACGGACATCTCTAACTATGGCTACACCTTC. It translates to CASSPTDISNYGYTF. The full variable domain, its missing parts supplied by reference TRBV18 and TRBJ1-2, is NAGVMQNPRHLVRRRGQEARLRCSPMKGHSHVYWYRQLPEEGLKFMVYLQKENIIDESGMPKERFSAEFPKEGPSILRIQQVVRGDSAAYFCASSPTDISNYGYTFGSGTRLTVV.

The chain is built from TRBV7-9 and TRBJ2-5, with 8 bases matching TRBD1. The CDR3 sequence is 14 residues long. The J segment lost 5 bases and the V segment lost 6 bases, leaving 8 bases of the junction unmatched. Germline V gene data show CDR1 as SEHNR and CDR2 as FQNEAQ (reference sequence). The CDR3 DNA is TGTGCCAGCAGAGCATCAGGGGGCGCGGAGACCCAGTACTTC. As protein: CASRASGGAETQYF.

This rearrangement joins TRBV5-6 to TRBJ2-7; D may be TRBD1 (5 bases). The CDR3 extends over 14 amino acids. Germline CDR1 and CDR2: SGHDT and YYEEEE. V lost 2 bases and J 1 base, leaving 10 bases between the germline ends. CDR3 protein: CASSLPRQSYEQYF. The CDR3 DNA follows: TGTGCCAGCAGCTTACCCAGACAGTCCTACGAGCAGTACTTC.

The rearrangement links TRBV6-9 to TRBJ1-5, with 7 bases fitting TRBD1. This CDR3 is built from 16 residues. Germline CDR1 MNHGY, CDR2 SVAAGI. The J segment lost 1 base and the V segment lost 6 bases, leaving 9 bases of the junction unmatched. This chain's CDR3 is CASSPLPDRSNQPQHF. In DNA form, the CDR3 reads TGTGCCAGCAGCCCCCTCCCGGACAGGAGCAATCAGCCCCAGCATTTT.

This clone was observed once. CDR3 residues: CASSLQGGNEKLFF. The CDR3 DNA sequence: TGTGCCAGCAGTTTACAGGGTGGTAATGAAAAACTGTTTTTT. The chain joins TRBV7-2 to TRBJ1-4; tentative D call: TRBD1 (6 bases). Germline assignment: CDR1 SGHTA and CDR2 FQGNSA. CDR3 length equals 14 residues. Trimming took 6 bases from V and 4 from J, leaving 12 bases between them.

The rearrangement links TRBV28 to TRBJ1-4, with D hard to call. CDR1 is MDHEN and CDR2 is SYDVKM in the germline V gene. The CDR3 runs 11 residues. V lost 4 bases and J 8 bases, leaving 5 bases between the germline ends. For the CDR3, the DNA is TGTGCCAGCAGTTCTGAGGAAAAACTGTTTTTT. It is translated as CASSSEEKLFF.

The chain uses TRBV19 and TRBJ1-1; 9 positions agree with TRBD1. CDR1 is LNHDA, CDR2 SQIVND, per germline (reference sequence). J gave up 4 bases and V 2 bases, and 8 bases lay outside the gene matches. The CDR3 totals 16 residues. The CDR3 protein is CASSIIGGQGGTEAFF. CDR3 DNA: TGTGCCAGTAGTATAATTGGGGGACAGGGCGGCACTGAAGCTTTCTTT.

V gene TRBV14 combines with J gene TRBJ2-3; D call uncertain. Trimming took off 0 bases at V and 9 bases at J, with 10 bases between the two ends. CDR3 length: 13 amino acids. Looked up from germline, CDR1 is SGHDN and CDR2 is FVKESK. CDR3 nucleotide sequence: TGTGCCAGCAGCCAAGAGAGGCAGGCCACGCAGTATTTT. It is translated as CASSQERQATQYF.

The chain is built from TRBV4-1 and TRBJ1-2, with D tentatively TRBD1 (6 bases). This CDR3 region has 15 residues. Germline V lookup: CDR1 MGHRA, CDR2 YSYEKL. The V end lost 2 bases, the J end lost 3 bases, and 13 bases lay between the germline ends. Written as DNA, the CDR3 is TGCGCCAGCAGCCAACCCCGGGACAAGGACTATGGCTACACCTTC. This translates into CASSQPRDKDYGYTF.

V is TRBV10-3 and J is TRBJ1-3; TRBD1 aligns across 8 bases. The ends lost 6 bases at V and 4 bases at J; junction bases unmatched: 5. CDR1 is ENHRY and CDR2 is SYGVKD in the germline V gene. The CDR3 sequence is 14 residues long. The CDR3: CAIRDRVQGNTIYF. The DNA for the CDR3 is TGTGCCATCAGGGACAGGGTTCAGGGAAACACCATATATTTT.

The chain's CDR3 is CATSRDGGQRFSGNTIYF. CDR3 in DNA: TGTGCCACCAGCAGAGATGGTGGACAACGGTTCTCTGGAAACACCATATATTTT. The rearrangement links TRBV15 to TRBJ1-3, with D possibly being TRBD1 (5 bases). Germline V gives CDR1 LNHNV, CDR2 YYDKDF (reference sequence). This CDR3 is built from 18 residues. V lost 0 bases, J lost 0 bases, and 15 bases lay in between.

The V gene is TRBV6-5, the J gene TRBJ2-2, with a tentative D call TRBD1 (5 bases). The germline V and J ends were trimmed by 5 bases and 7 bases, with 8 bases remaining between them. There are 12 residues in the CDR3. Germline V gene sequence: CDR1 MNHEY, CDR2 SVGAGI. CDR3 nucleotide sequence: TGTGCCAGCAGTGGACACCACGGGGAGCTGTTTTTT. This gives the protein CASSGHHGELFF.

The rearrangement joins TRBV10-3 to TRBJ1-1; unclear D gene. Per germline, CDR1 ENHRY and CDR2 SYGVKD. The ends were cut back, 6 bases at V and 1 base at J, with 15 bases in the middle. This CDR3 has 15 amino acids. The CDR3: CAIRVRQDPNTEAFF. The CDR3, as DNA: TGTGCCATCAGGGTCCGACAAGACCCGAACACTGAAGCTTTCTTT.

The chain has TRBV5-6 and TRBJ2-6; 7 bases match TRBD2. Per germline, CDR1 SGHDT and CDR2 YYEEEE. Germline trimming cut 5 bases from V and 2 bases from J; bases unmatched to any gene: 1. This CDR3 has 14 residues. This CDR3 reads CASRGRAGANVLTF. In DNA, the CDR3 is TGTGCCAGCAGGGGGAGGGCTGGGGCCAACGTCCTGACTTTC.

J is TRBJ1-1 and V is TRBV30; 9 bases match TRBD1. Germline CDR1 and CDR2: GTSNPN and SVGIG (reference sequence). There are 13 residues in the CDR3. V lost 6 bases to trimming and J lost 4 bases; unmatched junction nucleotides: 6. The CDR3 nucleotides are TGTGCCTGCTCGGGACAGGGCATCACTGAAGCTTTCTTT. Its translation: CACSGQGITEAFF.

The rearrangement uses TRBV7-2 and TRBJ2-5, with 7 bases that match TRBD2. The CDR3 spans 14 residues. Germline lookup yields CDR1 SGHTA and CDR2 FQGNSA. V lost 3 bases to trimming and J lost 2 bases; unmatched junction nucleotides: 3. Here the CDR3 DNA reads TGTGCCAGCAGCTTCCAGGGAGGGCAAGAGACCCAGTACTTC. Translating it yields CASSFQGGQETQYF.

Written as DNA, the CDR3 is TGTGCCAGCAGCCCTCTAAGGCCCTATGGCTACACCTTC. Translation gives CASSPLRPYGYTF. The chain has TRBV7-2 and TRBJ1-2; no definite D call. Germline V gene data show CDR1 as SGHTA and CDR2 as FQGNSA. The germline V and J ends were trimmed by 5 bases and 4 bases, with 11 bases remaining between them. CDR3 length equals 13 residues.

The rearrangement links TRBV30 to TRBJ2-3; D is undetermined. This CDR3 spans 13 amino acids. Deletions cut 4 bases from V and 2 bases from J, with 10 bases between. Germline CDR1 GTSNPN, CDR2 SVGIG (reference sequence). As DNA, the CDR3 is TGTGCCTGGATAGGCAGTTTCACAGATACGCAGTATTTT. Protein sequence: CAWIGSFTDTQYF.

The CDR3 region has the DNA TGTGCCAGCAGCTTGGGGGGAGTTGACAATGAGCAGTTCTTC. Translated, it gives CASSLGGVDNEQFF. This chain uses TRBV5-4 with TRBJ2-1; perhaps TRBD2 as D (5 bases). V shed 0 bases and J shed 5 bases, with 9 bases lying between them. Per the germline V gene, CDR1 is SGHNT and CDR2 is YYREEE (reference sequence). The CDR3 spans 14 residues. Full variable domain (remainder filled in from reference TRBV5-4 and TRBJ2-1): ETGVTQSPTHLIKTRGQQVTLRCSSQSGHNTVSWYQQALGQGPQFIFQYYREEENGRGNFPPRFSGLQFPNYSSELNVNALELDDSALYLCASSLGGVDNEQFFGPGTRLTVL.

The genes are TRBV19 and TRBJ1-6; 9 nucleotides match TRBD1. The CDR3 has 17 amino acids. The germline gives CDR1 LNHDA, CDR2 SQIVND (reference sequence). The V and J ends lost 3 bases and 0 bases, in that order; junction bases with no gene match: 3. CDR3 DNA: TGTGCCAGTAGTATTCAGACAGGGGGCTCCTATAATTCACCCCTCCACTTT. Translated, it gives CASSIQTGGSYNSPLHF.

This clone was counted a single time. The genes are TRBV6-5 and TRBJ1-2; 8 bases fit TRBD1. CDR3 length: 15 amino acids. Trimming at V came to 5 bases and at J to 4 bases, leaving 9 bases not matched to a gene. Germline CDR1 reads MNHEY; CDR2 reads SVGAGI. The CDR3 protein is CASSATDRDVYGYTF. In DNA form, the CDR3 reads TGTGCCAGCAGTGCCACGGACAGGGATGTCTATGGCTACACCTTC.

This chain joins TRBV6-1 and TRBJ1-1, with 7 bases matching TRBD1. Germline V CDR1 and CDR2: MNHNS, SASEGT. Trimming removed 11 bases from V and 5 bases from J; junction bases left unmatched: 17. CDR3 length equals 15 residues. CDR3: CASQLGTGAWTEAFF. Written as DNA, the CDR3 is TGTGCCTCCCAACTAGGTACAGGGGCCTGGACTGAAGCTTTCTTT.

The chain uses TRBV18 and TRBJ1-1; D ambiguous. CDR1 is KGHSH and CDR2 is LQKENI in the germline V gene. CDR3 length: 13 residues. Deletions cut 3 bases from V and 1 base from J, with 6 bases between. CDR3 residues: CASSPATNTEAFF. The CDR3 region has the DNA TGTGCCAGCTCACCCGCCACGAACACTGAAGCTTTCTTT. Full variable domain (missing parts from reference TRBV18 and TRBJ1-1): NAGVMQNPRHLVRRRGQEARLRCSPMKGHSHVYWYRQLPEEGLKFMVYLQKENIIDESGMPKERFSAEFPKEGPSILRIQQVVRGDSAAYFCASSPATNTEAFFGQGTRLTVV.

The rearrangement links TRBV7-3 to TRBJ2-1; no reliable D call. The V end lost 4 bases, the J end lost 7 bases, and 11 bases lay between the germline ends. The CDR3 sequence is 13 residues long. Germline V gene data show CDR1 as SGHTA and CDR2 as FQGTGA. The CDR3 nucleotides are TGTGCCAGCAGCTCCCCATTGAGTAATGAGCAGTTCTTC. Protein: CASSSPLSNEQFF.

The rearrangement uses TRBV28 and TRBJ2-1, with D perhaps TRBD1 (5 bases). Trimming left V 4 bases short and J 8 bases short, with 9 bases between. The CDR3 sequence is 12 residues long. CDR1 and CDR2 (germline): MDHEN, SYDVKM. CDR3: CASSSGLHEQFF. The CDR3 DNA sequence: TGTGCCAGCAGTTCAGGGTTACATGAGCAGTTCTTC. Full variable domain (outside the CDR3, taken from reference TRBV28 and TRBJ2-1): DVKVTQSSRYLVKRTGEKVFLECVQDMDHENMFWYRQDPGLGLRLIYFSYDVKMKEKGDIPEGYSVSREKKERFSLILESASTNQTSMYLCASSSGLHEQFFGPGTRLTVL.

This chain connects TRBV27 to TRBJ1-2; 7 nucleotides line up with TRBD1. Germline V gene lookup returns CDR1 MNHEY and CDR2 SMNVEV (reference sequence). The V segment lost 6 bases and the J segment 6 bases; nucleotides outside the gene matches: 10. This CDR3 comprises 14 residues. CDR3 in DNA: TGTGCCAGCAGGAGACAGGGCTTGGAAGATGGCTACACCTTC. As protein: CASRRQGLEDGYTF.